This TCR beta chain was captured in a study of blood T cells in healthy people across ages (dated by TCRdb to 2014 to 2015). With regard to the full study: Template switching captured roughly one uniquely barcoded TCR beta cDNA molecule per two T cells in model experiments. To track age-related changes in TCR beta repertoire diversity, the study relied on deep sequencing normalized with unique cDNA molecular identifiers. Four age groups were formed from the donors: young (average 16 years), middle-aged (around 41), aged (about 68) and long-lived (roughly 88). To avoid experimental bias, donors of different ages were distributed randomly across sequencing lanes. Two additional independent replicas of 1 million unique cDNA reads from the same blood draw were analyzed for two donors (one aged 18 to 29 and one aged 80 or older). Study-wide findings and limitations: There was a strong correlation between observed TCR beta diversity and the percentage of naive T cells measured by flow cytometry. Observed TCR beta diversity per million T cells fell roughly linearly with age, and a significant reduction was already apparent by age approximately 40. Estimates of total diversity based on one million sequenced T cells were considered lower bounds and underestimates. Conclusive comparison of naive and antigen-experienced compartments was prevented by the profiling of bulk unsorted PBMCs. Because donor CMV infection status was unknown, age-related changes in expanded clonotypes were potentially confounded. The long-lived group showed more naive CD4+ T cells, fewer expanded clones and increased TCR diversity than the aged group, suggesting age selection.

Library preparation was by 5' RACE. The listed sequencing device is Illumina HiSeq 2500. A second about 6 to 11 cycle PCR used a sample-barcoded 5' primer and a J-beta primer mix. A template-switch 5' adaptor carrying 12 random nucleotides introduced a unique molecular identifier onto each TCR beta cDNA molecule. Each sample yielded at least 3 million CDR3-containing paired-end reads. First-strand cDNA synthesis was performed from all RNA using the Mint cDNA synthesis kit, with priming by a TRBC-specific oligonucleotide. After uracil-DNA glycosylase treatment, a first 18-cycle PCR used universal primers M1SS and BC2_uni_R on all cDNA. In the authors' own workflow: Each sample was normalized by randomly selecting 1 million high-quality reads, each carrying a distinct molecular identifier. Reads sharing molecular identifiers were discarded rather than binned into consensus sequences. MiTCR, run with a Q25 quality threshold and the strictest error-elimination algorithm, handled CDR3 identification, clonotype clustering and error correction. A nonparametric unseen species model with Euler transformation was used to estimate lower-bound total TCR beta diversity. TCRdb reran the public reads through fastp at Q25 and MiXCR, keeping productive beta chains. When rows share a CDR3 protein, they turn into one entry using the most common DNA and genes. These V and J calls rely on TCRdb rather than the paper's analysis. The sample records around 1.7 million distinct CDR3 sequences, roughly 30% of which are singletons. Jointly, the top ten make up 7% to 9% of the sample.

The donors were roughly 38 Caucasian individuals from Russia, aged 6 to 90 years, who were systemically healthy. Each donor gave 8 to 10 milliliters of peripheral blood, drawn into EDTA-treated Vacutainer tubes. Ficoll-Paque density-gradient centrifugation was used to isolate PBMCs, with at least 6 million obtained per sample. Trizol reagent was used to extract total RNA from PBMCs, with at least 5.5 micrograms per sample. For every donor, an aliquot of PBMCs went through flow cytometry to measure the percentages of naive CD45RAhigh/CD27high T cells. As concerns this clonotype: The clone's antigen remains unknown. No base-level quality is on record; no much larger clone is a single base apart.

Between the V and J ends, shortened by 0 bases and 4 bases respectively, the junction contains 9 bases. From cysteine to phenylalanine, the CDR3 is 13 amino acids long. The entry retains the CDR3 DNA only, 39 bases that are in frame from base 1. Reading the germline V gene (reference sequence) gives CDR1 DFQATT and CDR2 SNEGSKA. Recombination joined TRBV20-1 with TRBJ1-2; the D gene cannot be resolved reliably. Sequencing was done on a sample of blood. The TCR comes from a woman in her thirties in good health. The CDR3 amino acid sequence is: CSARDGESYGYTF. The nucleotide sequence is TGCAGTGCTAGAGATGGGGAGAGCTATGGCTACACCTTC.